What follows describes a single T cell receptor beta chain. What antigen it recognizes has not been identified. These data are taken from a study of T cells expressing NK-cell markers (dated by TCRdb to 2018 to 2021). For the study in its entirety: Under 10 donors provided sorted CD3+CD56+NKG2C+, CD3+CD56+NKG2C- and CD3+CD56-NKG2C+ T-cell subsets, whose TCR beta-chain repertoires were profiled. Among the eight sequenced donors, only one was HCMV-seronegative, while the other seven were HCMV-seropositive. All eight donors whose samples were sequenced were randomly selected healthy volunteers, three of them men and five women. Illumina HiSeq 2000/2500, MiSeq or NextSeq was used to sequence libraries as 2 x 150 bp reads.

What the work shows at the level of the full study, not this receptor alone: It remained unclear whether the expanded NKG2C-expressing T cell clones were specific for HCMV antigens. Those dominant clonotypes were again the most abundant among CD3+CD56-NKG2C+ cells in several donors, at roughly 28.3-60.1%. In roughly 6 donors, the dominant CD3+CD56+NKG2C+ clonotypes were found to rank among the top 10 CD8+ clonotypes and to make up about 1.0-7.5% of CD8+ T cells.

HCMV-specific IgG was detected in serum with a commercial ELISA kit to determine HCMV serostatus. Ficoll density gradient centrifugation was used to isolate peripheral blood mononuclear cells from blood. This sample was sequenced with an Illumina HiSeq 2000. The TCR beta cDNA libraries were made using 5'RACE template switching, a step that added both a universal primer site and unique molecular identifiers. Synthesis of cDNA was primed from the TCR beta constant segment and was followed by two consecutive PCR amplification steps. Concerning the study's data processing: MIGEC was used to demultiplex reads and group reads by UMI, and MiTCR was used to assemble and quantify clonotypes. To exclude erroneous sequences, only TCR cDNA sequences supported by at least two reads were retained. The tcR package was used for downstream repertoire analysis, and clonotypes were matched across fractions by CDR3 nucleotide sequence plus V segment. VDJmatch was used to annotate antigen specificity against VDJdb, with one amino acid substitution in CDR3 permitted. After reprocessing by TCRdb, each CDR3 protein sequence is one entry, and no DNA is given. TCRdb assigned the V and J calls; the authors' analysis was not used. This sample's records show 150,000 to 170,000 distinct CDR3 sequences. The ten largest clones take up 37% of the sample.

Sequenced sample: blood T cells: a sorted CD56 or NKG2C T cell subset, CD4+ or CD8+ T cells, or bulk PBMC T cells (not recorded which). This clonotype originated in a woman aged 45 to 65 in good health. Donor details come from another sample of the same person, matched by shared clones.

The CDR3 protein sequence reads: CATQKQGHTGELFF. Rearrangement joined TRBV24-1 to TRBJ2-2; the TRBD1 assignment by TCRdb is unverifiable without DNA. The CDR3 starts with the cysteine, ends with the phenylalanine, and has 14 residues. No DNA is recorded. The germline V gene sets CDR1 to KGHDR and CDR2 to SFDVKD.